This T cell receptor beta chain was documented in a study of blood T cell repertoires in COVID-19. Study-level information: Sample material is recorded as cDNA or gDNA derived from T cells, B-cell-depleted T cells, or PBMCs.

The CDR3 totals 12 residues. The V end was cut by 4 bases, the J end by 0 bases, with 4 bases between. Germline-derived CDR1 and CDR2 are SGHNT and YYREEE (reference sequence). Assay: immunoSEQ multiplex PCR; the TCRdb copy retains only in-frame clones and omits some. This table holds 100,000 to 150,000 clones, roughly three quarters found once. The specimen was peripheral blood. The chain uses TRBV5-4 and TRBJ2-5, with unresolved D. The source is a woman aged 70-85 years with acute or convalescent COVID-19. DNA of the CDR3: TGTGCCAGCAGCCGGGACCAAGAGACCCAGTACTTC. It encodes CASSRDQETQYF.